The next 19 T cell receptor beta chains were all read from a single sample in a study of T cells after yellow fever vaccination. TCRdb processed the 5' RACE reads anew with MiXCR; each CDR3 protein has one entry. The sample has 300,000 to 350,000 distinct CDR3 sequences; 4% to 5.5% are singletons. The sample consisted of PBMCs, taken 15 days after the yellow fever booster vaccination. Receptors originate from a man younger than 35 who received the YFV17D yellow fever vaccine.

In its sample, this clonotype was seen many times. The V and J genes are TRBV7-2 and TRBJ2-3, with 11 nucleotides matching TRBD2. Germline assignment: CDR1 SGHTA and CDR2 FQGNSA. Germline trimming cut 2 bases from V and 7 bases from J; bases unmatched to any gene: 5. This CDR3 has 15 amino acids. The CDR3 DNA reads TGTGCCAGCAGCTTAAGCCTAGCGGGGGGTAATACGCAGTATTTT. This translates into CASSLSLAGGNTQYF.

J is TRBJ2-5 and V is TRBV30; the D gene is possibly TRBD2 (6 bases). Per germline, CDR1 GTSNPN and CDR2 SVGIG (reference sequence). V was trimmed by 4 bases and J by 0 bases, leaving 18 bases between them. The CDR3 runs 16 residues. The CDR3 DNA sequence: TGTGCCTGGATGGTATACCGCGGGGAGTACCAAGAGACCCAGTACTTC. Translation: CAWMVYRGEYQETQYF. The variable domain in full, with the rest retrieved from reference TRBV30 and TRBJ2-5, is SQTIHQWPATLVQPVGSPLSLECTVEGTSNPNLYWYRQAAGRGLQLLFYSVGIGQISSEVPQNLSASRPQDRQFILSSKKLLLSDSGFYLCAWMVYRGEYQETQYFGPGTRLLVL.

The table lists this clonotype with a few counts. V usage is TRBV25-1 and J usage is TRBJ2-3; the D gene is possibly TRBD1 (6 bases). V shed 2 bases and J shed 4 bases, with 10 bases lying between them. CDR3 length: 14 amino acids. From germline, CDR1 is MGHDK and CDR2 SYGVNS. CDR3 bases: TGTGCCAGCAGTGAACAGGGGAAGCCAGATACGCAGTATTTT. Its protein is CASSEQGKPDTQYF. The complete variable domain, with remaining parts taken from reference TRBV25-1 and TRBJ2-3, reads EADIYQTPRYLVIGTGKKITLECSQTMGHDKMYWYQQDPGMELHLIHYSYGVNSTEKGDLSSESTVSRIRTEHFPLTLESARPSHTSQYLCASSEQGKPDTQYFGPGTRLTVL.

This clonotype was detected ten times or more. This chain joins TRBV4-3 and TRBJ2-4, with no clear D. The CDR3 extends over 16 amino acids. The V gene lost 3 bases and the J gene lost 5 bases, with 17 bases spanning the gap. Per germline, CDR1 LGHNA and CDR2 YSLEER. CDR3 region: CASSQSSGSPENIQYF. For the CDR3, the DNA is TGCGCCAGCAGCCAGAGCTCTGGCAGCCCAGAAAACATTCAGTACTTC.

The chain links TRBV13 to TRBJ1-1, with TRBD1 identical over 9 bases. Germline CDR1 is PRHDT and CDR2 is FYEKMQ (reference sequence). V lost 2 bases, J lost 3 bases, and 4 bases stayed unmatched. The CDR3 contains 15 residues. CDR3 coding DNA: TGTGCCAGCAGCTTATACAGGGGGCGGGACACTGAAGCTTTCTTT. This gives the protein CASSLYRGRDTEAFF. The full variable domain, completed using reference TRBV13 and TRBJ1-1, is AAGVIQSPRHLIKEKRETATLKCYPIPRHDTVYWYQQGPGQDPQFLISFYEKMQSDKGSIPDRFSAQQFSDYHSELNMSSLELGDSALYFCASSLYRGRDTEAFFGQGTRLTVV.

This clonotype occurred many times. The chain carries TRBV4-3 and TRBJ2-4; D might be TRBD1 (5 bases). V was pared by 0 bases and J by 0 bases, with 12 bases between. Germline V gives CDR1 LGHNA, CDR2 YSLEER. This CDR3 is built from 17 residues. The CDR3 DNA follows: TGCGCCAGCAGCCAAGATCGTGACAGATTAGCCAAAAACATTCAGTACTTC. This encodes CASSQDRDRLAKNIQYF.

This clonotype was observed at least ten times. This chain connects TRBV7-2 to TRBJ1-2, with a tentative D call TRBD1 (6 bases). This CDR3 is built from 15 residues. Trimming pared 6 bases from V and 1 base from J, leaving 15 bases between. Germline V lookup: CDR1 SGHTA, CDR2 FQGNSA. CDR3 protein: CASRPGARINYGYTF. In DNA, the CDR3 is TGTGCCAGCAGACCGGGGGCCAGGATTAACTATGGCTACACCTTC.

This clonotype appeared many times. This chain joins TRBV4-3 and TRBJ2-3, with a weak D call TRBD2 (7 bases). CDR3 length equals 15 residues. Germline lookup yields CDR1 LGHNA and CDR2 YSLEER. Trimming left V 4 bases short and J 6 bases short, with 17 bases between. The CDR3 region is CASSRGGGALDTQYF. The CDR3 DNA follows: TGCGCCAGCAGCCGGGGGGGCGGGGCGCTGGATACGCAGTATTTT.

This rearrangement joins TRBV10-3 to TRBJ2-1; 8 positions agree with TRBD2. The CDR3 runs 13 residues. V was pared by 7 bases and J by 6 bases, with 5 bases of the junction left unmatched. CDR1 and CDR2 (germline): ENHRY, SYGVKD. In DNA form, the CDR3 reads TGTGCCATCAAAATGGCGGGGGGCAATGAGCAGTTCTTC. It specifies CAIKMAGGNEQFF.

There are many counts of this clonotype. The rearrangement uses TRBV7-2 and TRBJ1-2, with 9 bases aligning to TRBD1. CDR1 is SGHTA and CDR2 is FQGNSA in the germline V gene. V dropped 0 bases and J dropped 5; count of bases not matched to a gene: 7. The CDR3 extends over 16 amino acids. In DNA, the CDR3 is TGTGCCAGCAGCTTAGCGCCTAAGACAGGGGGATATGGCTACACCTTC. Its translation is CASSLAPKTGGYGYTF.

This clonotype was seen only a few times. The CDR3 coding sequence is TGTGCCATCAGTGCGCAGGGTTTCACAGATACGCAGTATTTT. This sequence encodes CAISAQGFTDTQYF. The chain links TRBV10-3 to TRBJ2-3; D is possibly TRBD1 (5 bases). The CDR3 consists of 14 residues. V was clipped by 4 bases and J by 2 bases, with 10 bases between them. Per the germline V gene, CDR1 is ENHRY and CDR2 is SYGVKD.

This clonotype was picked up a small number of times. The chain has TRBV5-1 and TRBJ1-2, with 9 bases fitting TRBD1. Germline V gene data show CDR1 as SGHRS and CDR2 as YFSETQ. Unmatched junction bases numbered 7, after V lost 2 bases and J lost 8 bases. CDR3 length: 14 amino acids. The CDR3, as DNA: TGCGCCAGCAGCTTTCAAGACAGGGGGAGAGGCTACACCTTC. As protein: CASSFQDRGRGYTF.

This clonotype was counted many times. The V call is TRBV4-3, the J call TRBJ2-1; 8 bases agree with TRBD2. The CDR3 is 14 residues long. J lost 6 bases, V lost 4 bases, and 5 bases had no gene match. CDR1 is LGHNA and CDR2 is YSLEER in the germline V gene. In DNA form, the CDR3 reads TGCGCCAGCAGCCGCGGCGGGGGGCTCAATGAGCAGTTCTTC. Translated: CASSRGGGLNEQFF.

Ten or more counts support this clonotype. The CDR3 sequence is CASSLSEAFF. The CDR3 DNA sequence: TGTGCCAGCAGTTTAAGTGAAGCTTTCTTT. The rearrangement links TRBV12-3 or TRBV12-4 to TRBJ1-1, with unresolved D. The CDR3 runs to 10 residues. With 2 bases removed from V and 7 bases from J, the gap between germline ends came to 2 bases.

This clonotype was counted ten times or more. The chain carries TRBV5-5 and TRBJ1-6, with D tentatively TRBD1 (5 bases). The CDR3 spans 14 residues. The V gene lost 5 bases and the J gene lost 1 base, with 7 bases spanning the gap. Germline CDR1 and CDR2: SGHKS and YYEKEE (reference sequence). This CDR3 is CASSGGSYNSPLHF. CDR3 in DNA: TGTGCCAGCAGTGGGGGATCCTATAATTCACCCCTCCACTTT.

This clonotype was seen many times. J is TRBJ1-6 and V is TRBV28; 9 positions agree with TRBD1. The CDR3 is 15 amino acids. With 3 bases clipped from V and 7 bases from J, the junction kept 4 bases outside the gene matches. Per the germline V gene, CDR1 is MDHEN and CDR2 is SYDVKM. CDR3 sequence: CASSFRDRENSPLHF. The DNA of the CDR3 is TGTGCCAGCAGTTTTCGGGACAGGGAAAATTCACCCCTCCACTTT. The full variable domain, its missing parts supplied by reference TRBV28 and TRBJ1-6, is DVKVTQSSRYLVKRTGEKVFLECVQDMDHENMFWYRQDPGLGLRLIYFSYDVKMKEKGDIPEGYSVSREKKERFSLILESASTNQTSMYLCASSFRDRENSPLHFGNGTRLTVT.

This clonotype showed up many times. The CDR3 here is CASSPRGARNTEAFF. CDR3 DNA: TGTGCCAGCAGCCCGAGGGGGGCGCGGAACACTGAAGCTTTCTTT. The chain is built from TRBV7-9 and TRBJ1-1; tentatively, D is TRBD1 (6 bases). Germline V gene sequence: CDR1 SEHNR, CDR2 FQNEAQ (reference sequence). The CDR3 is 15 residues long. With 5 bases removed from V and 1 base from J, the gap between germline ends came to 14 bases.

In its sample, this clonotype was seen many times. Here the CDR3 reads CASSPATLGATGGQYF. CDR3 DNA sequence: TGTGCCAGCAGCCCCGCCACGTTGGGGGCGACCGGGGGGCAGTACTTC. V and J are TRBV27 and TRBJ2-7; D could derive from TRBD1 or TRBD2 (6 bases each). With 6 bases removed from V and 9 bases from J, the gap between germline ends came to 27 bases. Germline-derived CDR1 and CDR2 are MNHEY and SMNVEV (reference sequence). This CDR3 is built from 16 residues.

This chain connects TRBV12-3 or TRBV12-4 to TRBJ1-5; 9 positions agree with TRBD1. The junction had 12 bases not matched to a gene; V was cut back by 4 bases and J by 11 bases. The CDR3 loop spans 15 amino acids. Here the CDR3 reads CASSSGQGNPSAQHF. The CDR3 nucleotides read TGTGCCAGCAGTTCCGGACAGGGGAATCCCTCAGCCCAGCATTTT.